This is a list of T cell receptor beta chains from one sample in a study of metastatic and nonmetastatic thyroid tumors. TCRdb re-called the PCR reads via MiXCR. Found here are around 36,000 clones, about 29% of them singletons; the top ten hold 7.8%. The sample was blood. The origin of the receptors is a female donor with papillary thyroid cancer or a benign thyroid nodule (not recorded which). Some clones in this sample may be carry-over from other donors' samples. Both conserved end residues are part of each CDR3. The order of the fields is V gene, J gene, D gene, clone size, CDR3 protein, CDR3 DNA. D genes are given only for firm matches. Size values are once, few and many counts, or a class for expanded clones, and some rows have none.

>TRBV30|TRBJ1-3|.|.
CAWSVRYRVNQESGNTIYF
TGTGCCTGGAGTGTACGGTATAGGGTGAACCAAGAATCTGGAAACACCATATATTTT
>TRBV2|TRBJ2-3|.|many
CASRATPGGKDTQYF
TGTGCCAGCAGAGCTACCCCCGGGGGTAAAGATACGCAGTATTTT
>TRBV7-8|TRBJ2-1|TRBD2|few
CASSLAGTSWIGREQFF
TGTGCCAGCAGCTTAGCCGGGACTAGCTGGATCGGACGGGAGCAGTTCTTC
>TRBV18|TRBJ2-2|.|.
CARSADGTRELFF
TGTGCCAGATCAGCGGACGGAACCAGGGAGCTGTTTTTT
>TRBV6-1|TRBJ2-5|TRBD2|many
CASSVFGTSGEETQYF
TGTGCCAGCAGTGTTTTCGGGACTAGCGGGGAAGAGACCCAGTACTTC
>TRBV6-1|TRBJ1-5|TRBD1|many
CASSSAGQGRNQPQHF
TGTGCCAGCAGTTCCGCTGGACAGGGTCGGAATCAGCCCCAGCATTTT
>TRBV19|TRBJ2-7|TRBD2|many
CASSTPGGDGYEQYF
TGTGCCAGTAGTACCCCCGGGGGGGACGGGTACGAGCAGTACTTC
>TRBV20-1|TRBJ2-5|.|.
CSARSVSAKETQYF
TGCAGTGCTAGATCCGTTAGCGCGAAAGAGACCCAGTACTTC
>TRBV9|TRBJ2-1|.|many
CASSPQGGEIYNEQFF
TGTGCCAGCAGCCCGCAAGGGGGAGAGATTTACAATGAGCAGTTCTTC
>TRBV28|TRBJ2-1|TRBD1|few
CASRYPGQGVDEQFF
TGTGCCAGCAGATATCCGGGACAGGGTGTGGATGAGCAGTTCTTC
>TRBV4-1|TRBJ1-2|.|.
CASSQGAQTNGYTF
TGCGCCAGCAGCCAAGGGGCGCAGACGAATGGCTACACCTTC
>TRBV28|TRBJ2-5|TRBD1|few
CASILQGDGSETKYF
TGTGCCAGCATCCTACAGGGGGATGGATCGGAGACCAAGTACTTC
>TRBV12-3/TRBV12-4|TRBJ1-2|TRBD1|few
CASSLGDRNYGYTF
TGTGCCAGCAGTTTAGGGGACAGAAACTATGGCTACACCTTC
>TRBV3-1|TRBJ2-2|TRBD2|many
CASSQERIAGETGELFF
TGTGCCAGCAGCCAAGAAAGAATAGCGGGAGAGACCGGGGAGCTGTTTTTT
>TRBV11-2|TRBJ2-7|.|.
CASSLTRGEQYF
TGTGCCAGCAGCTTGACTAGAGGCGAGCAGTACTTC
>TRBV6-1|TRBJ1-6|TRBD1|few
CASSRTTGTGSSHLHF
TGTGCCAGCAGCCGAACGACCGGGACAGGGAGCTCACACCTCCACTTT
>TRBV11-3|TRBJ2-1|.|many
CASSRRGGAPSNEQFF
TGTGCCAGCAGCCGCAGGGGGGGGGCCCCTAGCAATGAGCAGTTCTTC
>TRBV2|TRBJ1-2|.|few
CASRQGYYGYTF
TGTGCCAGCAGACAGGGCTACTATGGCTACACCTTC
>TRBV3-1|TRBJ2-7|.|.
CASSQTTYEQYF
TGTGCCAGCAGCCAAACAACCTACGAGCAGTACTTC
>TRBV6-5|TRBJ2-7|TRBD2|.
CAISYRDPREGPEHYF
TGTGCCATCAGTTACAGGGACCCGCGGGAGGGTCCCGAGCACTACTTC
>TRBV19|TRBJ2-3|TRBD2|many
CASRTSGSPTDTQYF
TGTGCCAGTAGAACTAGCGGGAGCCCCACAGATACGCAGTATTTT
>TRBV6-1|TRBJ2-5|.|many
CASNIQETQYF
TGTGCCAGCAACATCCAAGAGACCCAGTACTTC
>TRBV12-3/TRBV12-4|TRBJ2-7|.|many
CASSPITGKGKNF
TGTGCCAGCAGTCCAATAACAGGGAAAGGCAAGAACTTC
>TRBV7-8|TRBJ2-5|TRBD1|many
CASSHPSTGTLKTQYF
TGTGCCAGCAGCCACCCATCGACAGGGACCCTGAAGACCCAGTACTTC
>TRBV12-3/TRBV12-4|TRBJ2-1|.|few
CASRHGPGNEQFF
TGTGCCAGCAGACATGGTCCGGGGAATGAGCAGTTCTTC
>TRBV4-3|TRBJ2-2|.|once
CASSQVRGPGELFF
TGCGCCAGCAGCCAAGTAAGGGGACCCGGGGAGCTGTTTTTT
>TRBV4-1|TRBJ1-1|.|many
CASSQGAWAFF
TGCGCCAGCAGCCAAGGAGCGTGGGCTTTCTTT
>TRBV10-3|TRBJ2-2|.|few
CAFSPLSGSNTGELFF
TGTGCCTTCAGCCCTCTTAGCGGATCGAACACCGGGGAGCTGTTTTTT
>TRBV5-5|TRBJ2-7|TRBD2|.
CASPPGLAGVYEQYF
TGTGCCAGCCCTCCTGGACTAGCGGGGGTCTACGAGCAGTACTTC
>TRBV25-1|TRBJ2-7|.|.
CAISAPVLAVEQYF
TGTGCCATCAGTGCACCGGTACTAGCAGTCGAGCAGTACTTC
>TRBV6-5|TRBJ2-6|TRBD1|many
CASRANKGQDLSGANVLTF
TGTGCCAGCAGGGCGAACAAAGGACAGGACCTCTCTGGGGCCAACGTCCTGACTTTC
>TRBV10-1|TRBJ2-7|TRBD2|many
CASSDPGGIYEQYF
TGCGCCAGCAGTGACCCCGGGGGGATCTACGAGCAGTACTTC
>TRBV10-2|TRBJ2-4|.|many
CASSAGREFHF
TGCGCCAGCAGTGCGGGCAGGGAGTTTCACTTC
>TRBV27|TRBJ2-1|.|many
CASTPTLAGSEQFF
TGTGCCAGCACCCCCACCCTGGCGGGAAGTGAGCAGTTCTTC
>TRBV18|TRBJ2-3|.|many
CASSPQDTQYF
TGTGCCAGCTCACCTCAGGATACGCAGTATTTT
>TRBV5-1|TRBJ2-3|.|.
CASSLVAGGTDTQYF
TGCGCCAGCAGCTTGGTTGCAGGGGGCACAGATACGCAGTATTTT
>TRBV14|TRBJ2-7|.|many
CASSQGVYPHEQYF
TGTGCCAGCAGCCAAGGCGTCTACCCCCACGAGCAGTACTTC
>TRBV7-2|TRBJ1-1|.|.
CASSFRGEPNTEAFF
TGTGCCAGCAGCTTCCGGGGAGAACCCAACACTGAAGCTTTCTTT
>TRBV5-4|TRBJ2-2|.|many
CASSFPQKTGELFF
TGTGCCAGCAGCTTCCCCCAGAAAACCGGGGAGCTGTTTTTT
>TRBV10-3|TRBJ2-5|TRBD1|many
CAIRRTGGTETQYF
TGTGCCATCAGGAGGACAGGGGGCACGGAGACCCAGTACTTC